The 29 T cell receptor beta chains in this list originate from one sample, sequenced in a study of PD-L1 blockade in urothelial cancer. Profiling relied on immunoSEQ multiplex PCR, and the TCRdb table lists in-frame clones only, not all of them. In the table there are 45,000 to 50,000 clones, around 88% of which are singletons. This material consisted of PBMCs, taken around atezolizumab (anti-PD-L1) treatment. All receptors come from a man of 80 years or more with urothelial cancer.

In its sample, this clone was seen a few times. This rearrangement joins TRBV6-1 to TRBJ1-5; 8 bases map to TRBD1. This CDR3 is built from 15 residues. Germline assignment: CDR1 MNHNS and CDR2 SASEGT. J was trimmed by 3 bases and V by 6 bases; bases with no gene match: 7. CDR3 sequence reads: CASRSGTGYNQPQHF. CDR3 nucleotides: TGTGCCAGCAGGTCCGGGACAGGCTACAATCAGCCCCAGCATTTT.

The rearrangement uses TRBV5-4 and TRBJ2-2; the match to TRBD1 covers 8 bases. The germline V gene has CDR1 SGHNT and CDR2 YYREEE (reference sequence). V trimming: 4 bases; J trimming: 4 bases; junction bases outside the gene matches: 3. The length of the CDR3 is 14 residues. The CDR3 nucleotides are TGTGCCAGCAGCCCCAGGGGGCGCACCGGGGAGCTGTTTTTT. It is translated as CASSPRGRTGELFF.

The V gene is TRBV10-1, the J gene TRBJ2-3; 8 bases line up with TRBD1. The CDR3 consists of 18 residues. CDR1 and CDR2 (germline): WNHNN, SYGVQD (reference sequence). Losses at the gene ends were 1 base for V and 0 bases for J; bases not matched to a gene: 9. The CDR3 reads CASSEFGQGSASTDTQYF. The CDR3 DNA is TGCGCCAGCAGTGAGTTCGGACAGGGCTCCGCTAGCACAGATACGCAGTATTTT.

The rearrangement uses TRBV10-3 and TRBJ1-5; D gene unclear. The CDR3 spans 12 residues. CDR1 is ENHRY and CDR2 is SYGVKD in the germline V gene. V lost 3 bases and J 5 bases, leaving 5 bases between the germline ends. The CDR3 region is CAISDSYQPQHF. CDR3 coding DNA: TGTGCCATCAGTGATTCATATCAGCCCCAGCATTTT.

The count of this clone is one. The gene calls are TRBV30 and TRBJ1-3, with D tentatively TRBD1 (6 bases). The CDR3 loop spans 16 amino acids. Germline assignment: CDR1 GTSNPN and CDR2 SVGIG (reference sequence). The V and J ends lost 2 bases and 4 bases respectively, with 18 bases between them. This CDR3 is CAWSIRSGGAGNTIYF. The CDR3 bases are TGTGCCTGGAGTATTCGCAGTGGGGGGGCAGGAAACACCATATATTTT.

This rearrangement joins TRBV9 to TRBJ1-1; TRBD1 is a possible D gene (6 bases). Germline CDR1 and CDR2: SGDLS and YYNGEE. The CDR3 loop spans 15 amino acids. The germline V and J ends were trimmed by 2 bases and 0 bases, with 11 bases remaining between them. The CDR3 DNA reads as TGTGCCAGCAGCGTGACAGGTTTTATGAACACTGAAGCTTTCTTT. Its translation is CASSVTGFMNTEAFF.

This clone was counted between two and nine times. This chain connects TRBV23-1 to TRBJ2-2, with unresolved D. TRBV23-1 is filed as an ORF, its function uncertain. Trimming took off 3 bases at V and 2 bases at J, with 13 bases between the two ends. The CDR3 length is 16 residues. The CDR3 here is CASSQYRVANTGELFF. The CDR3 nucleotides are TGCGCCAGCAGTCAGTACCGGGTCGCAAACACCGGGGAGCTGTTTTTT.

This clone turned up a few times. This chain uses TRBV18 with TRBJ2-2; D may be TRBD1 (6 bases). This CDR3 contains 15 residues. V was trimmed by 2 bases and J by 2 bases, leaving 9 bases between them. Germline assignment: CDR1 KGHSH and CDR2 LQKENI. The CDR3 loop is CASSPLQGNTGELFF. Written as DNA, the CDR3 is TGTGCCAGCTCACCATTACAGGGTAACACCGGGGAGCTGTTTTTT.

The chain uses TRBV10-3 and TRBJ2-2; no clear D gene. Germline V gives CDR1 ENHRY, CDR2 SYGVKD. The CDR3 totals 13 residues. Trimming removed 3 bases at V and 2 bases at J, with 4 bases between. CDR3 bases: TGTGCCATCAGTGATCTAAACACCGGGGAGCTGTTTTTT. It encodes CAISDLNTGELFF.

This chain joins TRBV25-1 and TRBJ2-3; weak D call: TRBD2 (5 bases). The ends were cut back, 3 bases at V and 2 bases at J, with 12 bases in the middle. The CDR3 contains 15 residues. Per germline, CDR1 MGHDK and CDR2 SYGVNS. The CDR3 DNA is TGTGCCAGCAGTGATTTAGCGACCCTCACAGATACGCAGTATTTT. This encodes CASSDLATLTDTQYF.

The chain links TRBV2 to TRBJ2-1; 9 nucleotides align to TRBD1. Germline CDR1 reads SNHLY; CDR2 reads FYNNEI. The CDR3 loop spans 15 amino acids. J was trimmed by 4 bases and V by 3 bases; bases with no gene match: 4. CDR3 in DNA: TGTGCCAGCAGTGAGAGAGGACAGGGGTACAATGAGCAGTTCTTC. As protein: CASSERGQGYNEQFF. Filled out from reference TRBV2 and TRBJ2-1, the complete variable domain reads EPEVTQTPSHQVTQMGQEVILRCVPISNHLYFYWYRQILGQKVEFLVSFYNNEISEKSEIFDDQFSVERPDGSNFTLKIRSTKLEDSAMYFCASSERGQGYNEQFFGPGTRLTVL.

This clone is a singleton in its sample. V and J are TRBV5-1 and TRBJ2-5; D not resolved. This CDR3 comprises 13 residues. From germline, CDR1 is SGHRS and CDR2 YFSETQ. V lost 1 base and J 5 bases, leaving 9 bases between the germline ends. The CDR3 reads CASSLSRVETQYF. The CDR3 DNA reads TGCGCCAGCAGCTTGAGTAGAGTTGAGACCCAGTACTTC.

This chain connects TRBV6-6 to TRBJ1-1; TRBD1 matches at 7 bases. In germline, CDR1 is MNHNY, CDR2 SVGAGI (reference sequence). The trim removed 6 bases at V and 2 bases at J, leaving 6 bases unmatched. The CDR3 spans 14 residues. The CDR3 here is CASRDRQYNTEAFF. The CDR3 DNA sequence: TGTGCCAGCAGGGACAGGCAATACAACACTGAAGCTTTCTTT.

This chain connects TRBV30 to TRBJ1-1; no clear D. Germline assignment: CDR1 GTSNPN and CDR2 SVGIG (reference sequence). V was shortened by 2 bases and J by 5 bases, with 6 bases between the two germline ends. The CDR3 spans 11 residues. CDR3 region: CAWSFSTEAFF. The DNA for the CDR3 is TGTGCCTGGAGTTTCTCTACTGAAGCTTTCTTT.

The chain uses TRBV19 and TRBJ2-1; the match to TRBD2 covers 9 bases. V shed 9 bases, J shed 6 bases, and the junction held 9 bases outside the gene matches. Per the germline V gene, CDR1 is LNHDA and CDR2 is SQIVND (reference sequence). This CDR3 spans 14 amino acids. CDR3 in amino acids: CASQYSGSGNEQFF. CDR3 bases: TGTGCCAGCCAATATAGCGGGAGTGGCAATGAGCAGTTCTTC.

The chain carries TRBV5-6 and TRBJ1-3; 10 bases line up with TRBD1. The CDR3 spans 16 residues. V gave up 0 bases and J gave up 5 bases; unmatched junction bases: 5. CDR1 is SGHDT and CDR2 is YYEEEE in the germline V gene. CDR3 bases: TGTGCCAGCAGCTTGGCCGGGACAGGGGCAAGAAACACCATATATTTT. The encoded protein is CASSLAGTGARNTIYF.

The chain combines TRBV7-6 with TRBJ2-3, with D tentatively TRBD1 (5 bases). V was shortened by 4 bases and J by 5 bases, with 7 bases between the two germline ends. Germline CDR1 reads SGHVS; CDR2 reads FNYEAQ. CDR3 length equals 12 residues. CDR3 nucleotide sequence: TGTGCCAGCAGCTCCACAGGAGATACGCAGTATTTT. Its translation: CASSSTGDTQYF.

This chain joins TRBV28 and TRBJ2-5; TRBD1 agrees at 7 bases. CDR3 length: 14 amino acids. Germline values: CDR1 MDHEN, CDR2 SYDVKM. J was trimmed by 4 bases and V by 5 bases; bases with no gene match: 7. CDR3 loop: CASSQHRGGETQYF. Here the CDR3 DNA reads TGTGCCAGCAGTCAGCACAGGGGTGGAGAGACCCAGTACTTC.

In DNA form, the CDR3 reads TGCGCCAGCAGCCAAGTAGCGGGAAGGCTTCAAGAGACCCAGTACTTC. This encodes CASSQVAGRLQETQYF. The rearrangement links TRBV4-1 to TRBJ2-5, with TRBD2 matching 8 bases. Looked up from germline, CDR1 is MGHRA and CDR2 is YSYEKL. The CDR3 consists of 16 residues. Trimming at V came to 1 base and at J to 2 bases, leaving 6 bases not matched to a gene.

The rearrangement links TRBV30 to TRBJ1-1; D is unresolved. The germline V gene has CDR1 GTSNPN and CDR2 SVGIG (reference sequence). V was cut by 4 bases and J by 4 bases, with 13 bases left in between. The CDR3 is made up of 13 amino acids. CDR3 region: CAWNLGGSTEAFF. The CDR3 region has the DNA TGTGCCTGGAACCTAGGAGGGTCCACTGAAGCTTTCTTT. Together with reference TRBV30 and TRBJ1-1, the CDR3 gives the full variable domain: SQTIHQWPATLVQPVGSPLSLECTVEGTSNPNLYWYRQAAGRGLQLLFYSVGIGQISSEVPQNLSASRPQDRQFILSSKKLLLSDSGFYLCAWNLGGSTEAFFGQGTRLTVV.

The genes are TRBV27 and TRBJ2-7; maybe TRBD1 (6 bases). The V gene lost 2 bases and the J gene lost 2 bases, with 10 bases spanning the gap. The CDR3 totals 14 residues. The germline V gene has CDR1 MNHEY and CDR2 SMNVEV (reference sequence). The CDR3 DNA sequence: TGTGCCAGCAGTTTAGTTGGGGGCCCCTACGAGCAGTACTTC. It is translated as CASSLVGGPYEQYF.

The chain joins TRBV5-1 to TRBJ2-1; 12 bases agree with TRBD2. Germline V gene lookup returns CDR1 SGHRS and CDR2 YFSETQ. The CDR3 has 20 amino acids. Trimming at V came to 0 bases and at J to 0 bases, leaving 10 bases not matched to a gene. The CDR3 DNA sequence: TGCGCCAGCAGCTTGGGCAGGGTGACTAGCGGGAGAAACTCCTACAATGAGCAGTTCTTC. The encoded protein is CASSLGRVTSGRNSYNEQFF.

The rearrangement links TRBV1 to TRBJ2-1; TRBD2 is taken as the D call from the table, unchecked against the DNA. TRBV1 constitutes a pseudogene. CDR3 length: 16 amino acids. The CDR3 here is CTSSQPAGPGRDEQFF. The CDR3 nucleotides read TGCACCAGCAGCCAGCCGGCAGGTCCAGGGAGGGATGAGCAGTTCTTC.

The chain uses TRBV28 and TRBJ1-2; no clear D. CDR1 and CDR2 (germline): MDHEN, SYDVKM. The CDR3 length is 15 residues. Deletions cut 3 bases from V and 2 bases from J, with 13 bases between. Here the CDR3 reads CASSFPARSNYGYTF. CDR3 DNA: TGTGCCAGCAGTTTTCCTGCCAGGTCAAACTATGGCTACACCTTC.

The gene calls are TRBV30 and TRBJ1-5; the D is unclear. The CDR3 is made up of 15 amino acids. Trimming removed 1 base from V and 4 bases from J, with 14 bases in between. The germline CDR1 and CDR2 sequences are GTSNPN and SVGIG (reference sequence). The chain's CDR3 is CAWSDPGSKNQPQHF. The CDR3 nucleotides read TGTGCCTGGAGTGACCCCGGGTCCAAAAATCAGCCCCAGCATTTT.

The chain couples TRBV7-9 to TRBJ2-3; 7 bases align to TRBD1. The junction had 10 bases not matched to a gene; V was cut back by 0 bases and J by 4 bases. CDR1 and CDR2 (germline): SEHNR, FQNEAQ (reference sequence). The CDR3 contains 17 residues. For the CDR3, the DNA is TGTGCCAGCAGCTTAGCGCTGGGACAGACCACCTCAGATACGCAGTATTTT. Its translation: CASSLALGQTTSDTQYF.

V usage is TRBV5-6 and J usage is TRBJ2-7, with 9 bases identical to TRBD2. CDR3 size: 14 residues. The V gene's germline CDR1 is SGHDT and CDR2 YYEEEE. The ends lost 5 bases at V and 0 bases at J; junction bases unmatched: 3. CDR3 region: CASSWTSDSYEQYF. The CDR3 bases are TGTGCCAGCAGTTGGACTAGCGACTCCTACGAGCAGTACTTC.

The V call is TRBV4-1, the J call TRBJ1-1; D gene unclear. The CDR3 has 16 residues. Germline CDR1 is MGHRA and CDR2 is YSYEKL. V was cut by 0 bases and J by 0 bases, with 11 bases left in between. CDR3 sequence (DNA): TGCGCCAGCAGCCAAGATAGGTCGGGGATGAACACTGAAGCTTTCTTT. Its translation: CASSQDRSGMNTEAFF.

This sequence joins TRBV29-1 and TRBJ2-2; TRBD2 matches at 13 bases. Germline V CDR1 and CDR2: SQVTM, ANQGSEA. CDR3 length: 16 residues. The ends lost 7 bases at V and 2 bases at J; junction bases unmatched: 7. CDR3 coding DNA: TGCAGCGCTATCCGACTAGCGGGAGGAAACACCGGGGAGCTGTTTTTT. Protein: CSAIRLAGGNTGELFF.